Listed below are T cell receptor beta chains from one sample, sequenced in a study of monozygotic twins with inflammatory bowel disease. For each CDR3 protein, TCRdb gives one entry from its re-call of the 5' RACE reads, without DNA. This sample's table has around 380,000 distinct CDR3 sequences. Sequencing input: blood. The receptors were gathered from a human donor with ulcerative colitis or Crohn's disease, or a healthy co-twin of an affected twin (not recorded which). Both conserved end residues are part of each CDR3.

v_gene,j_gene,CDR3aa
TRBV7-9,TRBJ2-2,CASTGRGRSSNTGELFF
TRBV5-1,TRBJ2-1,CASYGQGSYNEQFF
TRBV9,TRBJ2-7,CASSVASLAGSYEQYF
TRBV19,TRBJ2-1,CASSMSLSNEQFF
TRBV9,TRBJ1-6,CASALDPPGSPLHF
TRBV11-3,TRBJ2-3,CTSSLGGTSTDTQYF
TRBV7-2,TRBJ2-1,CASSLQGNSHEQFF
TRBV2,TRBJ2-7,CASSLITSGVSSYEQYF
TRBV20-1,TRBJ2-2,CSARGAQRVLTGELFF
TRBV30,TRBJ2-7,CAWTEQGGSEQYF
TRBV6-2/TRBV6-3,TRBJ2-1,CASRGPLLRDEQFF
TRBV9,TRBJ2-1,CASSVGLAGMYYNEQFF
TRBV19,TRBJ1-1,CASSLTTGAGNTEAFF
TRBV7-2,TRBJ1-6,CASSPRQDNSPLHF
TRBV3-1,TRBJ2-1,CASSQATVGEQFF
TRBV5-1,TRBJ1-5,CASSLERDQPQHF
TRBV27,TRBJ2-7,CASSLSPPGQVVRSYEQYF
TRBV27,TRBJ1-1,CASSFGSGAEAFF
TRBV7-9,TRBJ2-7,CASSFRGGSYEQYF
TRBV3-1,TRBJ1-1,CASSRGQGAFF
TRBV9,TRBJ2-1,CASSHRRGNEQFF
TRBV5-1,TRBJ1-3,CASSLELGLAGNTIYF
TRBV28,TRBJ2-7,CASSLYPGEQYF